Below are 19 T cell receptor beta chains sequenced from a single sample in a study of blood T cell repertoires in COVID-19. Profiled with immunoSEQ multiplex PCR; TCRdb holds only in-frame clones, not every one. The sample consists of 150,000 or so clones, about 73% of them appearing once. Sequenced sample: peripheral blood. Receptors were obtained from a man at least 80 years old with acute or convalescent COVID-19.

The sample holds many counts of this clone. CDR3 bases: TGCGCCGGCACCCCTTTCCCCAATCAGCCCCAGCATTTT. This encodes CAGTPFPNQPQHF. The V call is TRBV23-1, the J call TRBJ1-5; D gene uncertain. TRBV23-1 is assigned to the ORF class and has an uncertain function. V dropped 11 bases and J dropped 3 bases, with 14 bases sitting between them. The CDR3 is made up of 13 amino acids.

The chain employs TRBV6-5 and TRBJ2-7, with TRBD2 as a possible D gene (6 bases). Germline V gene lookup returns CDR1 MNHEY and CDR2 SVGAGI. The V end was cut by 8 bases, the J end by 5 bases, with 16 bases between. The CDR3 contains 13 residues. The CDR3 nucleotides read TGTGCCAGCGGGGGGAACCGAATCGACGAGCAGTACTTC. Its translation: CASGGNRIDEQYF.

In its sample, this clone was seen once. The chain uses TRBV20-1 and TRBJ2-7; D might be TRBD1 (5 bases). Germline CDR1 DFQATT, CDR2 SNEGSKA (reference sequence). This CDR3 spans 14 amino acids. Trimming shortened V by 3 bases and J by 2 bases, and 14 bases separated the two germline ends. CDR3 nucleotide sequence: TGCAGTGCTAGTGGTACAGGAGTTACCTACGAGCAGTACGTC. Translation gives CSASGTGVTYEQYV.

The table lists this clone with a count of one. The chain employs TRBV5-5 and TRBJ2-3; 13 bases match TRBD2. In germline, CDR1 is SGHKS, CDR2 YYEKEE (reference sequence). V was clipped by 0 bases and J by 3 bases; unmatched bases: 7. CDR3 length equals 18 residues. The CDR3 loop reads CASSLGTSGGTVTDTQYF. CDR3 nucleotide sequence: TGTGCCAGCAGCTTGGGGACTAGCGGGGGCACTGTTACAGATACGCAGTATTTT.

The V gene is TRBV12-3 or TRBV12-4, the J gene TRBJ2-3; TRBD2 is a possible D gene (6 bases). The CDR3 spans 12 residues. The V and J ends lost 5 bases and 13 bases respectively, with 16 bases between them. This chain's CDR3 is CASSDGGPKKYF. The CDR3 nucleotides read TGTGCCAGCAGTGACGGGGGACCCAAGAAGTATTTT.

Of note for this clone: Other DNA sequences of this sample code for an identical CDR3. J is TRBJ1-1 and V is TRBV3-1 (or the pseudogene TRBV3-2); tentative D call: TRBD1 (5 bases). The CDR3 consists of 13 residues. Looked up from germline, CDR1 is LGHDT and CDR2 is YNNKEL (reference sequence). The V gene lost 4 bases and the J gene lost 5 bases, with 11 bases spanning the gap. CDR3 nucleotides: TGTGCCAGCAGCCGTGGGGGGGTTACTGAAGCTTTCTTT. Translated, it gives CASSRGGVTEAFF.

In its sample, this clone was seen a few times. The rearrangement joins TRBV6-6 to TRBJ2-3; the match to TRBD2 covers 9 bases. The CDR3 has 17 residues. From germline, CDR1 is MNHNY and CDR2 SVGAGI (reference sequence). J lost 0 bases, V lost 5 bases, and 9 bases had no gene match. This CDR3 reads CASSPYRTSGSTDTQYF. In nucleotides, the CDR3 is TGTGCCAGCAGTCCCTATCGAACTAGCGGGAGCACAGATACGCAGTATTTT.

V and J are TRBV6-1 and TRBJ2-2; tentatively, D is TRBD2 (5 bases). From germline, CDR1 is MNHNS and CDR2 SASEGT. The CDR3 length is 15 residues. The ends were cut back, 0 bases at V and 6 bases at J, with 11 bases in the middle. DNA of the CDR3: TGTGCCAGCAGTGAAGCTCAGGACTTCCCCGGGGAGCTGTTTTTT. Amino acid sequence: CASSEAQDFPGELFF.

The V call is TRBV20-1, the J call TRBJ2-5; the D gene is possibly TRBD2 (6 bases). With 3 bases removed from V and 5 bases from J, the gap between germline ends came to 13 bases. The V gene's germline CDR1 is DFQATT and CDR2 SNEGSKA (reference sequence). The CDR3 runs to 13 residues. The CDR3 region is CSASLGGRETQYF. In DNA, the CDR3 is TGCAGTGCTAGTTTGGGGGGTAGGGAGACCCAGTACTTC.

The chain carries TRBV30 and TRBJ2-7; D is uncertain. Germline loops: CDR1 GTSNPN, CDR2 SVGIG (reference sequence). The CDR3 is 11 amino acids. V was pared by 5 bases and J by 0 bases, with 5 bases between. The CDR3 loop is CAWDGSYEQYF. The CDR3 DNA sequence: TGTGCCTGGGACGGCTCCTACGAGCAGTACTTC.

The gene calls are TRBV3-1 (or the pseudogene TRBV3-2) and TRBJ2-3, with D perhaps TRBD2 (7 bases). Germline V gives CDR1 LGHDT, CDR2 YNNKEL (reference sequence). V gave up 1 base and J gave up 4 bases, with 12 bases separating them. The CDR3 contains 15 residues. The CDR3 DNA follows: TGTGCCAGCAGCCAAGTAGGGGGGGTGTCAGATACGCAGTATTTT. This codes for CASSQVGGVSDTQYF.

The chain uses TRBV19 and TRBJ1-1; D is perhaps TRBD1 (6 bases). CDR1 LNHDA and CDR2 SQIVND come from the germline V gene (reference sequence). The V end lost 2 bases, the J end lost 1 base, and 8 bases lay between the germline ends. This CDR3 has 14 residues. The CDR3 coding sequence is TGTGCCAGTAGTATACAGGGGTCGAACACTGAAGCTTTCTTT. Its protein is CASSIQGSNTEAFF.

This clone was counted ten times or more. This chain links TRBV3-1 (or the pseudogene TRBV3-2) with TRBJ1-2; the D is unclear. The V and J ends lost 4 bases and 4 bases respectively, with 10 bases between them. CDR3 length: 13 amino acids. Germline V gene lookup returns CDR1 LGHDT and CDR2 YNNKEL (reference sequence). CDR3 bases: TGTGCCAGCAGCCGTTTTCAGCGCTATGGCTACACCTTC. Encoded protein: CASSRFQRYGYTF.

The rearrangement links TRBV30 to TRBJ1-6; TRBD1 might be the D (5 bases). The CDR3 totals 17 residues. Germline V gives CDR1 GTSNPN, CDR2 SVGIG (reference sequence). Deletions cut 4 bases from V and 0 bases from J, with 16 bases between. The CDR3 here is CAWTLDTRSSYNSPLHF. The CDR3 nucleotides read TGTGCCTGGACCTTGGACACTCGGAGCTCCTATAATTCACCCCTCCACTTT.

This chain links TRBV19 with TRBJ1-1; D might be TRBD1 (6 bases). CDR1 LNHDA and CDR2 SQIVND come from the germline V gene (reference sequence). V was pared by 11 bases and J by 6 bases, with 13 bases between. The CDR3 is 11 amino acids. The CDR3 loop reads CAAQQGAEAFF. The CDR3 nucleotides read TGTGCCGCCCAACAGGGTGCTGAAGCTTTCTTT.

This chain uses TRBV30 with TRBJ1-5; a weak D match, TRBD1 (6 bases). Germline assignment: CDR1 GTSNPN and CDR2 SVGIG (reference sequence). The CDR3 length is 14 residues. The V and J ends lost 3 bases and 3 bases respectively, with 12 bases between them. The CDR3, as DNA: TGTGCCTGGAGCGCGGACAGAGTCAATCAGCCCCAGCATTTT. Protein product: CAWSADRVNQPQHF.

The V call is TRBV7-8, the J call TRBJ1-1; 9 positions match TRBD1. Trimming at V came to 3 bases and at J to 5 bases, leaving 10 bases not matched to a gene. There are 16 residues in the CDR3. Germline V gene data show CDR1 as SGHVS and CDR2 as FQNEAQ. CDR3 sequence: CASSFNTGGARTEAFF. The CDR3 bases are TGTGCCAGCAGCTTTAATACAGGGGGCGCGAGGACTGAAGCTTTCTTT.

This clone was detected once. The rearrangement joins TRBV10-1 to TRBJ2-3; D gene ambiguous. V lost 4 bases, J lost 0 bases, and 5 bases lay in between. CDR1 is WNHNN, CDR2 SYGVQD, per germline (reference sequence). This CDR3 spans 13 amino acids. For the CDR3, the DNA is TGCGCCAGCAGTGTCCGGAGCACAGATACGCAGTATTTT. Encoded protein: CASSVRSTDTQYF.

V gene TRBV5-6 combines with J gene TRBJ2-7, with D possibly being TRBD1 (5 bases). V dropped 0 bases and J dropped 6 bases, with 16 bases sitting between them. The length of the CDR3 is 15 residues. The germline V gene has CDR1 SGHDT and CDR2 YYEEEE. The CDR3, as DNA: TGTGCCAGCAGCTTGGACGGCAGGGTACCGTTCGAGCAGTACTTC. Translating gives CASSLDGRVPFEQYF.